Following are 26 T cell receptor beta chains from one sample sequenced in a study of cytomegalovirus exposure and HLA in healthy donors. 13 Jbeta primers and 60 Vbeta primers were used for the PCR. TCRdb keeps only in-frame clones here, not all; method: immunoSEQ multiplex PCR. Here the sample spans about 180,000 clones, 77% being singletons. The material sequenced was PBMCs. The origin of the receptors is a young man in good health and CMV-seronegative.

The rearrangement links TRBV30 to TRBJ2-5, with a weak D call TRBD1 (6 bases). Near its end, the DNA agrees better with TRBJ2-7, so the J call may be wrong. Germline CDR1 reads GTSNPN; CDR2 reads SVGIG (reference sequence). The CDR3 is 15 amino acids. The CDR3 loop reads CAWSVLPDSSYEQYF. The CDR3 nucleotides read TGTGCCTGGAGTGTACTCCCGGACAGTTCCTACGAGCAGTACTTC.

This chain links TRBV7-8 with TRBJ2-7; 7 nucleotides match TRBD2. The CDR3 is 15 amino acids. The germline V gene has CDR1 SGHVS and CDR2 FQNEAQ. V shed 3 bases and J 1 base; nucleotides not matched to a gene: 6. CDR3 coding DNA: TGTGCCAGCAGCTTCGCAATAGCGGGTTCCTACGAGCAGTACTTC. It yields the protein CASSFAIAGSYEQYF.

This clone was counted between two and nine times. Here the CDR3 reads CASSPLPLASDEQYF. The CDR3 DNA reads as TGTGCCAGCAGCCCCCTCCCCCTAGCGTCCGACGAGCAGTACTTC. The V call is TRBV27, the J call TRBJ2-7; D possibly corresponds to TRBD2 (6 bases). Trimming pared 6 bases from V and 5 bases from J, leaving 20 bases between. There are 15 residues in the CDR3. Germline V gene data show CDR1 as MNHEY and CDR2 as SMNVEV (reference sequence).

This rearrangement joins TRBV7-2 to TRBJ2-2; 7 nucleotides align to TRBD1. CDR1 is SGHTA, CDR2 FQGNSA, per germline. The ends lost 2 bases at V and 4 bases at J; junction bases unmatched: 10. This CDR3 has 17 amino acids. The CDR3 nucleotides read TGTGCCAGCAGCTTAAAACCAGGGACAGTATTCACCGGGGAGCTGTTTTTT. This encodes CASSLKPGTVFTGELFF. The complete variable domain, with remaining parts taken from reference TRBV7-2 and TRBJ2-2, reads GAGVSQSPSNKVTEKGKDVELRCDPISGHTALYWYRQSLGQGLEFLIYFQGNSAPDKSGLPSDRFSAERTGGSVSTLTIQRTQQEDSAVYLCASSLKPGTVFTGELFFGEGSRLTVL.

The chain couples TRBV4-1 to TRBJ2-2; TRBD2 matches 10 bases. The J segment lost 4 bases and the V segment lost 4 bases, leaving 21 bases of the junction unmatched. The CDR3 runs 21 residues. Germline V lookup: CDR1 MGHRA, CDR2 YSYEKL. The CDR3 region has the DNA TGCGCCAGCAGCCCCGCCTTAAAGCGGGGGGGACCCAGAGACGGCACCGGGGAGCTGTTTTTT. Translation: CASSPALKRGGPRDGTGELFF.

In the case of this clone: One end of the junction does not line up with germline, which may come from a read error. The rearrangement uses TRBV27 and TRBJ2-1; 8 nucleotides agree with TRBD2. Germline V gene sequence: CDR1 MNHEY, CDR2 SMNVEV (reference sequence). The CDR3 loop spans 16 amino acids. The CDR3 DNA reads as TGTGCCAACAGTTTTCAAGCGGGAGTGGGGGGCAATGAGCAGTTCTTC. It codes for CANSFQAGVGGNEQFF.

Notes on this clone: The same CDR3 is also encoded by other DNA sequences in this sample. V and J are TRBV29-1 and TRBJ1-5, with 9 nucleotides matching TRBD1. Germline values: CDR1 SQVTM, CDR2 ANQGSEA. The CDR3 covers 12 residues. V trimming: 6 bases; J trimming: 4 bases; junction bases outside the gene matches: 1. The chain's CDR3 is CSVGTGNQPQHF. CDR3 nucleotides: TGCAGCGTAGGGACAGGGAATCAGCCCCAGCATTTT.

This clone occurred once. The chain carries TRBV15 and TRBJ1-5, with no clear D. The V gene lost 0 bases and the J gene lost 3 bases, with 9 bases spanning the gap. The CDR3 is 15 residues long. CDR1 and CDR2 from the germline V gene are LNHNV and YYDKDF (reference sequence). CDR3 nucleotides: TGTGCCACCAGCAGAGATAAGAGTTCCAATCAGCCCCAGCATTTT. Residues: CATSRDKSSNQPQHF.

J is TRBJ1-5 and V is TRBV19; TRBD1 agrees at 9 bases. CDR1 is LNHDA and CDR2 is SQIVND in the germline V gene (reference sequence). J was trimmed by 7 bases and V by 8 bases; bases with no gene match: 9. This CDR3 spans 14 amino acids. CDR3: CASSDRGGEQPQHF. CDR3 bases: TGTGCCAGTTCGGACAGGGGTGGAGAACAGCCCCAGCATTTT.

V gene TRBV6-1 combines with J gene TRBJ2-7; D possibly corresponds to TRBD1 (5 bases). The V end lost 1 base, the J end lost 3 bases, and 13 bases lay between the germline ends. The CDR3 loop spans 15 amino acids. Germline loops: CDR1 MNHNS, CDR2 SASEGT. The CDR3 DNA sequence: TGTGCCAGCAGTGAAGGTTGGGGCGAAGACTACGAGCAGTACTTC. Protein: CASSEGWGEDYEQYF.

This sequence joins TRBV10-3 and TRBJ2-7, with TRBD1 matching 7 bases. V trimming: 7 bases; J trimming: 4 bases; junction bases outside the gene matches: 10. Germline V gene lookup returns CDR1 ENHRY and CDR2 SYGVKD. The CDR3 length is 14 residues. The DNA for the CDR3 is TGTGCCATCACCGATGGACAGGTCGGGTACGAGCAGTACTTC. This codes for CAITDGQVGYEQYF.

J is TRBJ2-6 and V is TRBV15; 7 positions match TRBD2. With 5 bases clipped from V and 0 bases from J, the junction kept 10 bases outside the gene matches. Germline loops: CDR1 LNHNV, CDR2 YYDKDF (reference sequence). This CDR3 is built from 18 residues. The CDR3 bases are TGTGCCACCAGCTCCTCGACTAGCTCCTCCTCTGGGGCCAACGTCCTGACTTTC. It encodes CATSSSTSSSSGANVLTF.

This sequence joins TRBV4-3 and TRBJ2-1; weak D call: TRBD2 (7 bases). CDR1 is LGHNA and CDR2 is YSLEER in the germline V gene. This CDR3 region has 21 residues. V lost 3 bases to trimming and J lost 4 bases, with 31 bases between them. The CDR3 coding sequence is TGCGCCAGCAGCCATATCCTAGGGGGGGAAAACGGAGGCCCTTCATACAATGAGCAGTTCTTC. Translation gives CASSHILGGENGGPSYNEQFF.

This clone came up once. The chain is built from TRBV5-6 and TRBJ2-7; 7 bases line up with TRBD1. The V gene end was trimmed by 3 bases and the J gene end by 6 bases; junction bases not matched to a gene: 6. CDR1 and CDR2 from the germline V gene are SGHDT and YYEEEE. The length of the CDR3 is 13 residues. The DNA for the CDR3 is TGTGCCAGCAGCTACGGACAGGTCCTCGAGCAGTACTTC. It is translated as CASSYGQVLEQYF. The entire variable domain, with the rest obtained from reference TRBV5-6 and TRBJ2-7, is as follows: DAGVTQSPTHLIKTRGQQVTLRCSPKSGHDTVSWYQQALGQGPQFIFQYYEEEERQRGNFPDRFSGHQFPNYSSELNVNALLLGDSALYLCASSYGQVLEQYFGPGTRLTVT.

The rearrangement links TRBV4-2 to TRBJ2-4; D possibly corresponds to TRBD2 (6 bases). The V end was cut by 4 bases, the J end by 7 bases, with 17 bases between. This CDR3 has 15 amino acids. Germline loops: CDR1 LGHNA, CDR2 YNFKEQ. CDR3 nucleotides: TGTGCCAGCAGCCCCCCGGAGGGGCCCCTCAACATTCAGTACTTC. Translated: CASSPPEGPLNIQYF.

This chain connects TRBV27 to TRBJ2-1, with a tentative D call TRBD1 (5 bases). Germline CDR1 reads MNHEY; CDR2 reads SMNVEV (reference sequence). The V and J ends lost 3 bases and 0 bases respectively, with 9 bases between them. The CDR3 is 15 residues long. DNA for the CDR3: TGTGCCAGCAGTTTGTGGGGCAGCTCCTACAATGAGCAGTTCTTC. This codes for CASSLWGSSYNEQFF.

The chain joins TRBV9 to TRBJ2-2, with D maybe TRBD1 (7 bases). Germline lookup yields CDR1 SGDLS and CDR2 YYNGEE. The CDR3 runs 15 residues. Trimming removed 3 bases from V and 3 bases from J, with 12 bases in between. CDR3 nucleotides: TGTGCCAGCAGCGAGACAGGGAGGTACACCGGGGAGCTGTTTTTT. Translation gives CASSETGRYTGELFF.

The CDR3 sequence is CASSLEASGGTRYF. CDR3 nucleotides: TGTGCCAGCAGCTTAGAAGCTAGCGGGGGCACCAGGTACTTC. The chain uses TRBV7-2 and TRBJ2-5; TRBD2 aligns across 10 bases. This CDR3 is built from 14 residues. Germline values: CDR1 SGHTA, CDR2 FQGNSA. The V segment lost 1 base and the J segment 13 bases; nucleotides outside the gene matches: 9.

V is TRBV7-8 and J is TRBJ2-7; TRBD1 agrees at 7 bases. The CDR3 contains 15 residues. V was pared by 5 bases and J by 3 bases, with 10 bases of the junction left unmatched. The germline gives CDR1 SGHVS, CDR2 FQNEAQ. The chain's CDR3 is CASSPLDRLDYEQYF. The CDR3 DNA reads as TGTGCCAGCAGCCCCCTGGACAGGCTAGACTACGAGCAGTACTTC.

The chain employs TRBV7-9 and TRBJ2-7; 7 bases agree with TRBD2. The V segment lost 5 bases and the J segment 2 bases; nucleotides outside the gene matches: 9. Germline V gene lookup returns CDR1 SEHNR and CDR2 FQNEAQ (reference sequence). The CDR3 spans 15 residues. CDR3 sequence reads: CASSALAGQAYEQYF. DNA for the CDR3: TGTGCCAGCAGCGCATTAGCGGGCCAGGCCTACGAGCAGTACTTC. The whole variable domain, filled in from reference TRBV7-9 and TRBJ2-7, reads DTGVSQNPRHKITKRGQNVTFRCDPISEHNRLYWYRQTLGQGPEFLTYFQNEAQLEKSRLLSDRFSAERPKGSFSTLEIQRTEQGDSAMYLCASSALAGQAYEQYFGPGTRLTVT.

The V gene is TRBV7-9, the J gene TRBJ1-1; 11 nucleotides agree with TRBD1. V shed 5 bases and J 4 bases; nucleotides not matched to a gene: 12. The germline CDR1 and CDR2 sequences are SEHNR and FQNEAQ (reference sequence). This CDR3 comprises 17 residues. CDR3 amino acids: CASSGMDRGPPRTEAFF. In DNA, the CDR3 is TGTGCCAGCAGCGGTATGGACAGGGGGCCACCCCGCACTGAAGCTTTCTTT.

The chain combines TRBV18 with TRBJ1-2; a weak D match, TRBD1 (5 bases). The CDR3 consists of 15 residues. The germline CDR1 and CDR2 sequences are KGHSH and LQKENI. Trimming cost V 6 bases and J 2 bases, with 16 bases left between them. DNA for the CDR3: TGTGCCAGCTCTTCCCCCGGGGGAAGAAACTATGGCTACACCTTC. Translating it yields CASSSPGGRNYGYTF.

The chain employs TRBV12-5 and TRBJ2-1; 9 bases match TRBD2. The CDR3 spans 15 residues. Losses at the gene ends were 2 bases for V and 6 bases for J; bases not matched to a gene: 5. Germline assignment: CDR1 LGHNT and CDR2 FRNRAP. The CDR3 coding sequence is TGTGCTAGTGGTTTGACTAGCGGGCCCGGCAATGAGCAGTTCTTC. Amino acid sequence: CASGLTSGPGNEQFF.

The table lists this clone with a few counts. The J gene is TRBJ1-1, the V gene TRBV6-5, with no clear D. This CDR3 has 14 amino acids. Per germline, CDR1 MNHEY and CDR2 SVGAGI. Trimming left V 4 bases short and J 2 bases short, with 11 bases between. CDR3 coding DNA: TGTGCCAGCAGTTCTACGAGGAGTAACACTGAAGCTTTCTTT. Protein sequence: CASSSTRSNTEAFF.

The gene calls are TRBV5-6 and TRBJ1-4; D might be TRBD1 (6 bases). V dropped 2 bases and J dropped 6 bases, with 14 bases sitting between them. Germline V gene lookup returns CDR1 SGHDT and CDR2 YYEEEE. This CDR3 is 15 amino acids long. The CDR3 loop reads CASSLWTASDEKLFF. The DNA for the CDR3 is TGTGCCAGCAGCTTATGGACAGCCTCGGATGAAAAACTGTTTTTT.

This clone was observed a single time. Different DNA sequences within this sample yield the same CDR3. The rearrangement uses TRBV19 and TRBJ1-2, with D unresolved. With 4 bases removed from V and 2 bases from J, the gap between germline ends came to 8 bases. The germline V gene has CDR1 LNHDA and CDR2 SQIVND (reference sequence). The CDR3 loop spans 13 amino acids. CDR3 nucleotides: TGTGCCAGTAGTACAGGCGGGAACTATGGCTACACCTTC. As protein: CASSTGGNYGYTF.